This is a list of T cell receptor beta chains from one sample in a study of blood T cell repertoires in COVID-19. Clones were sequenced by immunoSEQ multiplex PCR, and TCRdb holds only the in-frame ones, with some missing. The table shows about 110,000 clones, with 80% to 85% occurring only once. The material sequenced was peripheral blood. The source is a man between 65 and 85 years old with acute or convalescent COVID-19. CDR3s include the opening cysteine and the closing phenylalanine or tryptophan. The D gene is left open where the match is weak. The size entry is marked missing in some rows and otherwise reads once, few, many or a size class.

v_gene: TRBV7-8
d_gene: TRBD1
abundance: -
j_gene: TRBJ2-2
CDR3aa: CASRPGQGLRAGELFF
CDR3nt: TGTGCCAGCAGACCGGGACAGGGATTGAGGGCCGGGGAGCTGTTTTTT

v_gene: TRBV9
d_gene: -
abundance: -
j_gene: TRBJ2-5
CDR3aa: CASSVSSVQETQYF
CDR3nt: TGTGCCAGCAGCGTATCTAGCGTCCAAGAGACCCAGTACTTC

v_gene: TRBV9
d_gene: -
abundance: -
j_gene: TRBJ2-2
CDR3aa: CASSVGGLTGELFF
CDR3nt: TGTGCCAGCAGCGTAGGAGGGTTGACCGGGGAGCTGTTTTTT

v_gene: TRBV6-2/TRBV6-3
d_gene: TRBD2
abundance: -
j_gene: TRBJ2-7
CDR3aa: CASSYLAGSEQYF
CDR3nt: TGTGCCAGCAGTTACCTAGCGGGGAGCGAGCAGTACTTC

v_gene: TRBV5-6
d_gene: TRBD1
abundance: -
j_gene: TRBJ2-7
CDR3aa: CASRDRVNPYEQYF
CDR3nt: TGTGCCAGCAGGGACAGGGTAAACCCCTACGAGCAGTACTTC

v_gene: TRBV18
d_gene: -
abundance: -
j_gene: TRBJ1-5
CDR3aa: CASSPPGGLNQPQHF
CDR3nt: TGTGCCAGCTCACCACCGGGGGGTTTGAATCAGCCCCAGCATTTT

v_gene: TRBV7-9
d_gene: TRBD1
abundance: -
j_gene: TRBJ1-1
CDR3aa: CASSLEQGATEAFF
CDR3nt: TGTGCCAGCAGCTTAGAACAGGGGGCCACTGAAGCTTTCTTT

v_gene: TRBV6-6
d_gene: -
abundance: -
j_gene: TRBJ2-7
CDR3aa: CASSYGAGPDEQYF
CDR3nt: TGTGCCAGCAGTTACGGCGCAGGCCCGGACGAGCAGTACTTC

v_gene: TRBV11-3
d_gene: TRBD1
abundance: -
j_gene: TRBJ2-1
CDR3aa: CASSRQGRYNEQFF
CDR3nt: TGTGCCAGCAGCCGACAGGGAAGGTACAATGAGCAGTTCTTC

v_gene: TRBV6-5
d_gene: TRBD1
abundance: few
j_gene: TRBJ2-7
CDR3aa: CASSSLSGTGGYEQYF
CDR3nt: TGTGCCAGCAGTTCGCTATCCGGGACAGGGGGCTACGAGCAGTACTTC

v_gene: TRBV7-9
d_gene: TRBD1
abundance: -
j_gene: TRBJ1-4
CDR3aa: CASSARMGTGHEKLFF
CDR3nt: TGTGCCAGCAGCGCCCGGATGGGGACAGGGCATGAAAAACTGTTTTTT

v_gene: TRBV10-3
d_gene: TRBD2
abundance: -
j_gene: TRBJ2-1
CDR3aa: CAISTQSGDQYNEQFF
CDR3nt: TGTGCCATCAGTACCCAGAGCGGGGACCAATACAATGAGCAGTTCTTC

v_gene: TRBV13
d_gene: TRBD1
abundance: -
j_gene: TRBJ2-5
CDR3aa: CASSLRSGGMRETQYF
CDR3nt: TGTGCCAGCAGCTTACGGTCAGGGGGCATGCGGGAGACCCAGTACTTC

v_gene: TRBV12-3/TRBV12-4
d_gene: -
abundance: -
j_gene: TRBJ2-7
CDR3aa: CASSSGAGYEQYF
CDR3nt: TGTGCCAGCAGCTCTGGGGCGGGATACGAGCAGTACTTC

v_gene: TRBV7-2
d_gene: -
abundance: -
j_gene: TRBJ1-5
CDR3aa: CASSLDRGNQPQHF
CDR3nt: TGTGCCAGCAGCTTGGACAGAGGAAATCAGCCCCAGCATTTT

v_gene: TRBV6-5
d_gene: TRBD2
abundance: -
j_gene: TRBJ2-7
CDR3aa: CASSYSTAGGSSEQYF
CDR3nt: TGTGCCAGCAGTTACTCGACGGCGGGGGGCTCTAGCGAGCAGTACTTC

v_gene: TRBV3-1/TRBV3-2
d_gene: TRBD1
abundance: -
j_gene: TRBJ1-2
CDR3aa: CASSHGRQGGGYTF
CDR3nt: TGTGCCAGCAGCCACGGAAGACAGGGAGGAGGCTACACCTTC

v_gene: TRBV10-1
d_gene: -
abundance: once
j_gene: TRBJ2-5
CDR3aa: CASSPFTGPQETQYF
CDR3nt: TGCGCCAGCAGCCCGTTTACAGGACCGCAAGAGACCCAGTACTTC

v_gene: TRBV9
d_gene: TRBD1
abundance: -
j_gene: TRBJ1-3
CDR3aa: CASSVGPQGAGNTIYF
CDR3nt: TGTGCCAGCAGCGTAGGCCCACAGGGGGCTGGAAACACCATATATTTT

v_gene: TRBV5-5
d_gene: -
abundance: -
j_gene: TRBJ1-1
CDR3aa: CASSLGDLNTEAFF
CDR3nt: TGTGCCAGCAGCTTGGGAGATTTGAACACTGAAGCTTTCTTT

v_gene: TRBV6-5
d_gene: TRBD1
abundance: -
j_gene: TRBJ2-2
CDR3aa: CASISGQGTGELFF
CDR3nt: TGTGCCAGCATCTCCGGACAGGGCACCGGGGAGCTGTTTTTT

v_gene: TRBV7-2
d_gene: -
abundance: -
j_gene: TRBJ1-3
CDR3aa: CASSLATAGNTIYF
CDR3nt: TGTGCCAGCAGCTTAGCGACAGCTGGAAACACCATATATTTT

v_gene: TRBV9
d_gene: -
abundance: few
j_gene: TRBJ1-3
CDR3aa: CASTGPFRNTIYF
CDR3nt: TGTGCCAGCACTGGCCCCTTCAGAAACACCATATATTTT

v_gene: TRBV7-8
d_gene: TRBD2
abundance: once
j_gene: TRBJ2-7
CDR3aa: CASSPIAGGPYEQYF
CDR3nt: TGTGCCAGCAGCCCGATAGCGGGGGGTCCCTACGAGCAGTACTTC

v_gene: TRBV4-1
d_gene: -
abundance: -
j_gene: TRBJ1-3
CDR3aa: CASSQDLSGNTIYF
CDR3nt: TGCGCCAGCAGCCAAGATCTCTCTGGAAACACCATATATTTT

v_gene: TRBV7-8
d_gene: -
abundance: few
j_gene: TRBJ2-2
CDR3aa: CASSPRGAGNTGELFF
CDR3nt: TGTGCCAGCAGCCCACGGGGGGCCGGGAACACCGGGGAGCTGTTTTTT